What follows is one T cell receptor (beta chain) and its context. Its antigen is not known. The CDR3 is made up of 15 amino acids. Trimming removed 0 bases from V and 2 bases from J, with 10 bases in between. CDR1 is LGHNA, CDR2 YSLEER, per germline. This record comes from a study of T cells generated in artificial thymic organoids. TCRalpha and TCRbeta libraries were amplified separately by semi-nested PCR with TRAC or TRBC reverse primers. RNA input for cDNA ranged from about 3.5 to 500 ng. TCRdb recomputed calls from the 5' RACE reads with MiXCR, one row per CDR3 protein. The sample has 7,500 to 8,000 distinct CDR3 sequences, roughly 25% seen once. Human HSPCs were combined with MS5 stroma expressing human DLL1. Organoids were seeded with FACS-purified CD34+CD3- stem and progenitor cells depleted of residual T cells. Total RNA came from 40,000 to 200,000 sorted cells.

The chain links TRBV4-3 to TRBJ1-2, with D possibly TRBD1 on 5 matching bases. This clonotype originated in a human donor who gave cord blood stem cells for thymic organoid culture, a cardiac surgery patient who gave postnatal thymus, or a blood donor (not recorded which). The material sequenced was naive CD8+ T cells grown in artificial thymic organoids from cord blood stem and progenitor cells. As to subset: CD3+TCRalphabeta+CD8SP T cells; for blood, CD45RO-CCR7+ naive CD8+ T cells. CDR3 in amino acids: CASSQEPTDNYGYTF. DNA of the CDR3: TGCGCCAGCAGCCAAGAACCGACAGACAACTATGGCTACACCTTC.